This T cell receptor beta chain was sequenced in a study of T cells after posttransplantation cyclophosphamide. Study outcomes and limitations: TRB overlap between skin or GI tissue T cells and blood was limited. Recipient CMV seropositivity and CMV reactivation strongly tracked TRB clonality.

Cyclophosphamide on days +3 and +4 followed busulfan-fludarabine conditioning and a marrow graft. This clone was recorded at least ten times. Its antigen is unknown. Germline V gene data show CDR1 as GTSNPN and CDR2 as SVGIG (reference sequence). CDR3 length equals 15 residues. Trimming removed 0 bases at V and 3 bases at J, with 9 bases between. The repertoire was sequenced with immunoSEQ multiplex PCR; TCRdb's copy has only in-frame clones and lacks some. Singletons are absent from the sample, which has about 11,000 clones. V and J are TRBV30 and TRBJ1-6; no definite D call. The sequence was collected from a female patient in her forties who received an allogeneic stem cell transplant from a related donor, was CMV-positive, and had no GVHD. A share of the T cells may be of graft donor origin. Sequenced material: PBMCs, taken after allogeneic stem cell transplant with posttransplant cyclophosphamide. The CDR3: CAWSVPRRYNSPLHF. CDR3 coding DNA: TGTGCCTGGAGTGTACCCAGGCGCTATAATTCACCCCTCCACTTT.